This T cell receptor (beta chain) was sequenced in a study of T cell responses to AZD1222 COVID-19 vaccine. Findings of the study overall: At baseline, seropositivity was found in only a handful of AZD1222 recipients.

There are 15 residues in the CDR3. J gave up 6 bases and V 5 bases, and 9 bases lay outside the gene matches. Looked up from germline, CDR1 is MNHEY and CDR2 is SVGAGI. Assay used: immunoSEQ multiplex PCR; TCRdb lists only in-frame clones, some missing. The data show 100,000 or so clones, roughly 87% seen once. About this clone itself: Its antigen is unidentified.

The rearrangement joins TRBV6-5 to TRBJ2-5, with TRBD1 identical over 10 bases. The TCR sequence derives from an adult who received the AZD1222 COVID-19 vaccine. Sequenced here: peripheral blood, sampled 28 days after the second AZD1222 dose. CDR3 sequence: CASSPTGQGLKTQYF. The DNA of the CDR3 is TGTGCCAGCAGTCCAACGGGACAGGGGTTGAAGACCCAGTACTTC.